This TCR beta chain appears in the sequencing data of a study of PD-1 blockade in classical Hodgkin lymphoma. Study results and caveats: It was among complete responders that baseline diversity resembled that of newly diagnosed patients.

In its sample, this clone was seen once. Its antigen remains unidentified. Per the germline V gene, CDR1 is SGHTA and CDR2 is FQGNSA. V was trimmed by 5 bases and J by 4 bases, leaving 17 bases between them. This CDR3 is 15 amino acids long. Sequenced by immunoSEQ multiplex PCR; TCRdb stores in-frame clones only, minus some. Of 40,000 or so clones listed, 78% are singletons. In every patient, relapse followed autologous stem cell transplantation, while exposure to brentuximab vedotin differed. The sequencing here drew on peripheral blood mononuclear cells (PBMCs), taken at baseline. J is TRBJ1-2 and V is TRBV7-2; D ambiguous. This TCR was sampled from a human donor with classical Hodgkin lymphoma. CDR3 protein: CASSVEGSSLYGYTF. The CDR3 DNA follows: TGTGCCAGCAGCGTGGAGGGCAGCTCTCTCTATGGCTACACCTTC. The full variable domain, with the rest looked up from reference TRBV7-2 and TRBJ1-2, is GAGVSQSPSNKVTEKGKDVELRCDPISGHTALYWYRQSLGQGLEFLIYFQGNSAPDKSGLPSDRFSAERTGGSVSTLTIQRTQQEDSAVYLCASSVEGSSLYGYTFGSGTRLTVV.